The 26 T cell receptor beta chains given below trace back to one sample, sequenced in a study of T cell responses to AZD1222 COVID-19 vaccine. The protocol was immunoSEQ multiplex PCR, while the TCRdb copy is restricted to in-frame clones and leaves out a portion. The sample holds 120,000 or so clones, approximately 88% seen once. The sequences come from peripheral blood, collected on day 0 of AZD1222 vaccination. These receptors all come from an adult in good health.

This chain connects TRBV14 to TRBJ2-7, with 11 bases aligning to TRBD2. This CDR3 has 14 amino acids. Trimming took 1 base from V and 9 from J; bases not matched to a gene: 5. The germline V gene encodes CDR1 SGHDN and CDR2 FVKESK. The CDR3 spells CASSQVPSGGPQYF. CDR3 in DNA: TGTGCCAGCAGCCAAGTGCCTAGCGGGGGGCCGCAGTACTTC.

The count of this clone is one. The V call is TRBV5-1, the J call TRBJ2-3; no reliable D call. V was shortened by 6 bases and J by 1 base, with 6 bases between the two germline ends. Germline V gene lookup returns CDR1 SGHRS and CDR2 YFSETQ. The CDR3 has 12 residues. The CDR3 here is CASNGGTDTQYF. The CDR3, as DNA: TGCGCCAGCAACGGAGGCACAGATACGCAGTATTTT.

The CDR3, as DNA: TGTGCCAGTAGTCCCCGGGGGCGGATTAATGAAAAACTGTTTTTT. Amino acids: CASSPRGRINEKLFF. The chain has TRBV19 and TRBJ1-4, with D tentatively TRBD1 (6 bases). Germline V gene data show CDR1 as LNHDA and CDR2 as SQIVND (reference sequence). The CDR3 is made up of 15 amino acids. V was trimmed by 5 bases and J by 4 bases, leaving 14 bases between them.

The genes are TRBV3-1 (or the pseudogene TRBV3-2) and TRBJ2-2, with D possibly being TRBD1 (5 bases). V gave up 5 bases and J gave up 7 bases, with 14 bases separating them. The CDR3 is 14 amino acids. The germline V gene has CDR1 LGHDT and CDR2 YNNKEL (reference sequence). CDR3 in amino acids: CASSFRVRGGELFF. CDR3 coding DNA: TGTGCCAGCAGCTTCCGAGTAAGGGGCGGGGAGCTGTTTTTT.

The chain employs TRBV21-1 and TRBJ2-1; TRBD1 is the table's D call, not checked against the DNA. TRBV21-1 is listed as a pseudogene. This CDR3 region has 15 residues. In DNA, the CDR3 is TGTGCCAGCAGCAAGAAAGTAACAGGGGACAATGAGCAGTTCTTC. It specifies CASSKKVTGDNEQFF.

The chain links TRBV7-9 to TRBJ1-2; D is perhaps TRBD1 (5 bases). CDR1 is SEHNR and CDR2 is FQNEAQ in the germline V gene (reference sequence). This CDR3 comprises 14 residues. Deletions cut 5 bases from V and 4 bases from J, with 14 bases between. CDR3 sequence (DNA): TGTGCCAGCAGCCCCGCGGGGGGATTCTATGGCTACACCTTC. Translation: CASSPAGGFYGYTF.

The gene calls are TRBV19 and TRBJ2-7; 10 bases are shared with TRBD2. The ends lost 5 bases at V and 3 bases at J; junction bases unmatched: 7. The germline V gene has CDR1 LNHDA and CDR2 SQIVND (reference sequence). The CDR3 consists of 15 residues. The CDR3 nucleotides are TGTGCCAGTAGTCTTACTAGCGGGATCATCTACGAGCAGTACTTC. Translating gives CASSLTSGIIYEQYF.

V usage is TRBV3-1 (or the pseudogene TRBV3-2) and J usage is TRBJ2-5, with D possibly TRBD1 on 6 matching bases. Germline CDR1 reads LGHDT; CDR2 reads YNNKEL (reference sequence). Trimming left V 4 bases short and J 4 bases short, with 16 bases between. This CDR3 has 15 residues. The CDR3 DNA follows: TGTGCCAGCAGCCCCGCCCAGGGGAATGGAGAGACCCAGTACTTC. It yields the protein CASSPAQGNGETQYF.

The chain employs TRBV7-2 and TRBJ2-2; 11 positions match TRBD2. CDR1 is SGHTA, CDR2 FQGNSA, per germline. The junction had 4 bases not matched to a gene; V was cut back by 4 bases and J by 6 bases. The CDR3 is made up of 15 amino acids. CDR3 sequence: CASSSRSGRAGELFF. CDR3 bases: TGTGCCAGCAGCTCCCGTAGCGGGAGGGCCGGGGAGCTGTTTTTT.

The V call is TRBV3-1 (or the pseudogene TRBV3-2), the J call TRBJ1-1; possibly TRBD1 for D (5 bases). Germline CDR1 LGHDT, CDR2 YNNKEL (reference sequence). Trimming removed 5 bases from V and 1 base from J, with 11 bases in between. The CDR3 has 14 residues. For the CDR3, the DNA is TGTGCCAGCAGCTTTGATCAGGGGAACACTGAAGCTTTCTTT. Residues: CASSFDQGNTEAFF.

The V and J genes are TRBV6-5 and TRBJ2-2; D is ambiguous. Trimming cost V 8 bases and J 3 bases, with 7 bases left between them. CDR1 and CDR2 from the germline V gene are MNHEY and SVGAGI. This CDR3 contains 12 residues. For the CDR3, the DNA is TGTGCCAGCCTAAAAGACACCGGGGAGCTGTTTTTT. Residues: CASLKDTGELFF.

The gene calls are TRBV7-9 and TRBJ1-1; the match to TRBD1 covers 7 bases. Germline loops: CDR1 SEHNR, CDR2 FQNEAQ (reference sequence). J gave up 1 base and V 1 base, and 9 bases lay outside the gene matches. This CDR3 spans 17 amino acids. CDR3 DNA sequence: TGTGCCAGCAGCTTAGTTTTGGGACAGAGCTCGAACACTGAAGCTTTCTTT. It codes for CASSLVLGQSSNTEAFF.

The rearrangement links TRBV7-9 to TRBJ1-1; a weak D match, TRBD1 (5 bases). The CDR3 length is 13 residues. Germline CDR1 SEHNR, CDR2 FQNEAQ (reference sequence). Trimming stripped 5 bases from V and 1 base from J, with 8 bases between. CDR3 region: CASSRGENTEAFF. The CDR3 bases are TGTGCCAGCAGCCGAGGGGAGAACACTGAAGCTTTCTTT.

The chain uses TRBV19 and TRBJ1-1; 7 nucleotides align to TRBD1. Germline V gene lookup returns CDR1 LNHDA and CDR2 SQIVND (reference sequence). V dropped 8 bases and J dropped 0; count of bases not matched to a gene: 6. The CDR3 sequence is 14 residues long. CDR3 sequence (DNA): TGTGCCAGTTTAAAACAGGGGATGAACACTGAAGCTTTCTTT. This sequence encodes CASLKQGMNTEAFF.

V usage is TRBV7-6 and J usage is TRBJ1-3; a weak D match, TRBD1 (5 bases). V gave up 3 bases and J gave up 10 bases, with 22 bases separating them. Per germline, CDR1 SGHVS and CDR2 FNYEAQ. The CDR3 consists of 16 residues. Here the CDR3 reads CASSLGNSGSLGTIYF. DNA for the CDR3: TGTGCCAGCAGCTTGGGGAATTCAGGGAGTTTAGGAACCATATATTTT. Supplemented by reference TRBV7-6 and TRBJ1-3, the full variable domain reads GAGVSQSPRYKVTKRGQDVALRCDPISGHVSLYWYRQALGQGPEFLTYFNYEAQQDKSGLPNDRFSAERPEGSISTLTIQRTEQRDSAMYRCASSLGNSGSLGTIYFGEGSWLTVV.

This chain uses TRBV29-1 with TRBJ2-3, with a tentative D call TRBD2 (6 bases). The V gene's germline CDR1 is SQVTM and CDR2 ANQGSEA. Trimming took off 7 bases at V and 0 bases at J, with 29 bases between the two ends. The CDR3 loop spans 19 amino acids. As DNA, the CDR3 is TGCAGCGGAAAAATCAGGCAACCCGGGACTCAATCGAGCACAGATACGCAGTATTTT. Translated: CSGKIRQPGTQSSTDTQYF.

The chain uses TRBV15 and TRBJ1-3, with D unresolved. CDR1 is LNHNV and CDR2 is YYDKDF in the germline V gene (reference sequence). The V and J ends lost 0 bases and 0 bases respectively, with 9 bases between them. This CDR3 has 16 amino acids. Here the CDR3 reads CATSRDVLSSGNTIYF. The CDR3 DNA is TGTGCCACCAGCAGAGATGTGTTATCCTCTGGAAACACCATATATTTT.

This chain links TRBV30 with TRBJ2-3; TRBD2 matches 7 bases. V gave up 3 bases and J gave up 4 bases; unmatched junction bases: 10. Per germline, CDR1 GTSNPN and CDR2 SVGIG (reference sequence). The CDR3 totals 15 residues. CDR3 protein: CAWSPLAAVADTQYF. The CDR3 DNA follows: TGTGCCTGGAGCCCCCTAGCGGCTGTCGCAGATACGCAGTATTTT.

This clone has a single count. V is TRBV6-5 and J is TRBJ1-1, with D unresolved. Trimming shortened V by 6 bases and J by 2 bases, and 4 bases separated the two germline ends. CDR3 length: 11 residues. Germline CDR1 MNHEY, CDR2 SVGAGI. The CDR3 loop reads CASRQNTEAFF. In DNA form, the CDR3 reads TGTGCCAGCAGACAAAACACTGAAGCTTTCTTT.

This sequence joins TRBV19 and TRBJ2-1; no firm D call. The CDR3 covers 13 residues. Trimming removed 0 bases from V and 12 bases from J, with 12 bases in between. CDR1 LNHDA and CDR2 SQIVND come from the germline V gene (reference sequence). The CDR3 reads CASSIDKGQRQFF. The DNA of the CDR3 is TGTGCCAGTAGTATAGATAAGGGTCAGCGGCAGTTCTTC.

This clone was counted once. The V and J genes are TRBV24-1 and TRBJ1-2; 10 bases match TRBD1. Germline values: CDR1 KGHDR, CDR2 SFDVKD. Trimming took 7 bases from V and 1 from J; bases not matched to a gene: 8. The CDR3 is 16 residues long. CDR3 coding DNA: TGTGCCACCAGGGGGGCCGGGACAGGGGTTAACTATGGCTACACCTTC. Translating gives CATRGAGTGVNYGYTF.

On this clone: Different DNA sequences within this sample yield the same CDR3. The V call is TRBV12-5, the J call TRBJ2-3; D gene ambiguous. Between the trimmed V and J ends, which lost 0 bases and 6 bases, there was a span of 7 bases. This CDR3 region has 13 residues. Germline V gene lookup returns CDR1 LGHNT and CDR2 FRNRAP. The CDR3 DNA is TGTGCTAGTGGTTTGGTTGGGGTGGATACGCAGTATTTT. Translating gives CASGLVGVDTQYF.

This rearrangement joins TRBV7-2 to TRBJ2-2; 7 bases map to TRBD1. V lost 5 bases, J lost 0 bases, and 3 bases stayed unmatched. CDR1 is SGHTA, CDR2 FQGNSA, per germline. There are 15 residues in the CDR3. The CDR3 DNA follows: TGTGCCAGCAGCACAGGGGTCGCGAACACCGGGGAGCTGTTTTTT. It encodes CASSTGVANTGELFF. Full variable domain (remainder filled in from reference TRBV7-2 and TRBJ2-2): GAGVSQSPSNKVTEKGKDVELRCDPISGHTALYWYRQSLGQGLEFLIYFQGNSAPDKSGLPSDRFSAERTGGSVSTLTIQRTQQEDSAVYLCASSTGVANTGELFFGEGSRLTVL.

This chain uses TRBV1 with TRBJ1-1; the tabulated D call, TRBD1, remains unverified against the DNA. TRBV1 is reported as a pseudogene. The CDR3 sequence is 16 residues long. CDR3 nucleotides: TGCACCAGCAGCCAGGCCTGGGACAGGGGGCACACTGAAGCTTTCTTT. Translation: CTSSQAWDRGHTEAFF.

This rearrangement joins TRBV30 to TRBJ2-3; possibly TRBD2 for D (5 bases). Germline V gene data show CDR1 as GTSNPN and CDR2 as SVGIG (reference sequence). The CDR3 length is 13 residues. The V end was cut by 3 bases, the J end by 2 bases, with 9 bases between. CDR3 region: CAWRPGSTDTQYF. CDR3 coding DNA: TGTGCCTGGAGACCGGGATCCACAGATACGCAGTATTTT. Supplemented by reference TRBV30 and TRBJ2-3, the full variable domain reads SQTIHQWPATLVQPVGSPLSLECTVEGTSNPNLYWYRQAAGRGLQLLFYSVGIGQISSEVPQNLSASRPQDRQFILSSKKLLLSDSGFYLCAWRPGSTDTQYFGPGTRLTVL.

The rearrangement links TRBV2 to TRBJ1-1; D is possibly TRBD1 (6 bases). The CDR3 extends over 13 amino acids. The V end was cut by 8 bases, the J end by 4 bases, with 14 bases between. Germline V gene lookup returns CDR1 SNHLY and CDR2 FYNNEI. The CDR3 here is CASEGQTSTEAFF. The CDR3 DNA sequence: TGTGCCAGCGAAGGACAGACGAGCACTGAAGCTTTCTTT.